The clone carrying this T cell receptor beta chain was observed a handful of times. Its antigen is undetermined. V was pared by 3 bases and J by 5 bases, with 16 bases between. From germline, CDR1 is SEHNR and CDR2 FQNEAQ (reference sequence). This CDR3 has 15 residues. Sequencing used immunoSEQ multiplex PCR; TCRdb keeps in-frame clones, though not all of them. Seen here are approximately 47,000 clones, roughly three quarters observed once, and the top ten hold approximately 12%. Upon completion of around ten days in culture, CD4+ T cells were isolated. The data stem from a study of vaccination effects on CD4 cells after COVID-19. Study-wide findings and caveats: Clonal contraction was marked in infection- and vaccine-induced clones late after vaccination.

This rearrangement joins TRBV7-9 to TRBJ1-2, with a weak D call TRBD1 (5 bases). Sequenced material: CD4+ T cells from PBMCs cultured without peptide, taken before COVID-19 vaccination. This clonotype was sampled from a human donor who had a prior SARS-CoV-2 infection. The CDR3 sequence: CASSFSVPRAYGYTF. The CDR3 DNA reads TGTGCCAGCAGCTTTAGTGTACCCAGGGCATATGGCTACACCTTC.